The source of this T cell receptor beta chain is a study of cytomegalovirus exposure and HLA in healthy donors (TCRdb year 2017). With regard to the full study: According to an earlier analysis of a few hundred of the donors, about 180 million T cells yielded roughly 100 million unique TCR beta sequences and 276 Gb of sequence data. The study profiled the T cell repertoires of under 850 subjects by immunosequencing and related them to cytomegalovirus serostatus. Because of strong linkage in the cohort, a few DR-DQ haplotypes were treated as single units for association and clustering. An early release that covered about 600 HLA-typed donors contained around 330 gigabases of sequencing data and tens of millions of unique TCR sequences. A later genetic analysis took genome-wide SNP genotypes for 398 of the 666 donors and used that subset as a discovery cohort. HLA typing covered class I and class II loci at four-digit resolution. Every repertoire in the discovery cohort had been generated on one and the same sequencing platform. A separate validation cohort of 100 to 150 different subjects was used in addition to the roughly 620-subject first cohort. Donor age, sex, ethnicity and CMV serostatus were collected together with the repertoire data. On average, around 240,000 unique TCR beta nucleotide sequences were sequenced per donor among 350 to 400 genotyped donors of the cohort, with around 19% of those sequences being non-productive. Of the approximately 400 genotyped donors, 65% to 90% fell in the genetic ancestry cluster associated with self-reported Caucasian donors. Rather than using new phenotypic data, the later analysis identified candidate immune exposures from TCR beta sequences and from how often those sequences occurred across donors. In a later analysis, previously published TCR beta repertoires from 666 donors were re-analyzed and high-resolution HLA genotyping was added so that TCR occurrence patterns could be studied. The number of donors typed differed by locus, with about 629-640 for A, B, C, DRB1 and DQB1, around 500 for DQA1, about 610 for DPA1, and 450 to 480 for DPB1. To decide whether each TCR beta V gene segment behaved as functional or pseudogenic, an earlier analysis of approximately 620 of the donors relied on high-throughput TCR beta sequencing. The study combined high-throughput TCR immunosequencing, statistical association of individual TCRs with disease status, and machine learning to predict cytomegalovirus infection status. The study aimed to test whether cataloging public T cell receptors could reveal signatures of past pathogen exposure.

The germline V gene (reference sequence) yields SSHAT for CDR1 and FNYEAQ for CDR2. The CDR3 runs 15 residues from the cysteine to the phenylalanine. CDR3 DNA is the only sequence kept; it has 45 bases, read in frame from the first base. Study-wide conclusions, independent of this receptor: In a later genetic analysis, fewer N-insertions in productive TCRs were reported among donors in an Asian-associated ancestry cluster than the roughly 700-donor mean. The earlier analysis of 587 of the donors excluded some 16 rarely observed V segments, including chromosome 9 orphons, because counts were too low. In a later analysis, HLA-associated TCR beta chains showed more clonal expansion and lower generation probabilities than non-associated chains that were equally common. In both the original and validation cohorts, the classifier was reported to diagnose cytomegalovirus status with high specificity and sensitivity. In a later analysis, around 17,000 TCR beta sequences were associated with specific HLA alleles at a false discovery rate of 0.05. Several of the top co-occurrence clusters appeared to be linked to parvovirus B19, influenza, CMV and Epstein-Barr virus, according to a later analysis. Roughly uniform sequencing depth across donors was assumed in presence/absence analyses, although this assumption may not hold. The sequencing pipeline was judged likely to have produced a cluster of highly shared sequence variants as a technical artifact. According to a later analysis, TCR association rates differed among HLA loci, with DRB1 alleles showing the most associated TCRs and HLA-C alleles showing the fewest. This cohort had only TCR beta chains sequenced, and the lack of alpha or paired-chain data limited which features could be detected. Linkage disequilibrium might explain the correlated functional status among segregating V segments, but an unknown experimental factor could not be excluded. The only immune exposure information available for the cohort was CMV serostatus. The study listed approximately 150 TCR beta chains as associated with cytomegalovirus. A later analysis found that most CMV-associated TCR beta chains appeared HLA-restricted, with HLA associations seemingly driven largely by CMV exposure. Strong co-occurrence of HLA alleles, especially DR and DQ, made assigning TCR associations to individual alleles difficult. According to the authors, the approach could potentially be generalized to other disease states and immunological phenotypes. A further reported finding was that TCR beta sequences accurately predicted the HLA-A and HLA-B alleles for most subjects in the first cohort. In an earlier analysis of 500 to 650 of the donors, most TCR beta V segments appeared in productive rearrangements about 90% or about 30% of the time, broadly matching IMGT annotations. Some IMGT-functional V segments, including TRBV6-2 and TRBV6-3, could not be distinguished by the 87-base-pair reads and were therefore excluded. Most TCR sequences were observed very rarely across donors, whereas some public TCRs were present in many individuals. A few of the identified cytomegalovirus-associated TCR beta chains were confirmed in vitro to be specific for cytomegalovirus antigens. Because some donors lacked HLA typing at each locus, the association tests relied only on the typed subset. A later genetic analysis associated a missense DCLRE1C variant with V-gene and J-gene trimming of TCR beta chains, and an independent cohort replicated the association.

The library was generated by the immunoSEQ multiplex PCR assay. For the multiplex PCR, a mixture combining 60 forward primers for TCR Vbeta segments and 13 reverse primers for TCR Jbeta segments was used. A multiplex PCR assay on genomic DNA amplified the CDR3 region of rearranged TCR beta genes. The Illumina HiSeq System was used to sequence the amplified TCR beta libraries as 87-base-pair reads. Turning to the authors' computational methods: Across the 600 to 700 repertoires, a later analysis counted 80 million or so unique TCR beta chains, 9.5 million to 13 million of which were shared by at least two donors. A nearest-neighbor algorithm error-corrected the raw reads and collapsed the reads into unique sequences, merging closely related sequences to remove PCR and sequencing errors. V, D and J gene segments were assigned by aligning CDR3 sequences to IMGT reference sequences. For a sequence to be retained, at least a six-nucleotide match to both a V gene segment and a J gene segment was required. Rearrangements were classified as productive when the CDR3 lacked stop codons and remained in frame with V and J, and all other rearrangements were classified as non-productive. Following IMGT convention, CDR3 was defined as the stretch from the second conserved V-encoded cysteine up to the conserved J-encoded phenylalanine. The earlier analysis of approximately 590 of the donors excluded any sequence lacking an unambiguous match to a single V gene segment. In an earlier analysis of around 600 of the donors, V segments were called functional above 56.7% productive rearrangements and were called segregating when the between-donor standard deviation exceeded 5%. To diagnose cytomegalovirus status from the catalog of TCR beta chain sequences, a statistical classification framework was built. In a later analysis, TCR nucleotide sequences were compared against IMGT/GENE-DB human TR gene sequences so that V and J genes could be assigned. In a later analysis, CDR3 sequences and most-parsimonious VDJ recombination scenarios were assigned using the TCRdist pipeline. In a later analysis, each TCR beta chain was defined by its CDR3 amino acid sequence together with its V-gene family, and reads without a unique V-gene family were excluded. To address suspected cross-contamination and a sequencing artifact, a later analysis removed 550 to 750 highly shared, low-generation-probability nucleotide sequences. A later analysis calculated a clonal expansion index for each public chain from normalized within-repertoire ranks of inferred template counts. Generation probabilities in a later analysis came from a VDJ recombination model fitted to out-of-frame rearrangements, and those results were checked against IGoR. Hypergeometric tests were used in a later analysis to score TCR-TCR, TCR-HLA and TCR-CMV co-occurrence, with a repertoire-size bias correction applied to the TCR pairs. A later analysis estimated false discovery rates by permuting HLA or CMV assignments 20 times. In a later analysis, co-occurring TCRs were grouped using DBSCAN, and TCRdist sequence similarity was added for clustering within HLA-allele-positive subsets. Repertoires with fewer than 30,000 or more than 120,000 public chains were left out of co-occurrence clustering, as were a handful of repertoires with anomalous nucleotide sharing. TCRdb limited this immuneACCESS table to in-frame rearrangements with V and J called. A share of clones is missing; checked studies link under half to unresolved V genes, and the rest is unexplained. D and trimming were read from the DNA, whereas the V and J calls and clone size are those reported in that table. The sample data list around 170,000 clones, and approximately 80% of these were observed just once. The ten largest clones add up to about 2.9% of the sample.

The cohort was made up of several hundred healthy bone marrow donors. Cohort members were all nominally healthy when sampled, although unrecorded immune exposures were likely present. The donor was CMV seropositive and was included in the group of approximately 300 seropositive cohort members. A peripheral blood sample was provided by each donor, and peripheral blood mononuclear cells were used for TCR beta sequencing. Genomic DNA extraction from the blood cell samples was performed with the Qiagen DNeasy Blood Extraction Kit. Comments on this clone: Which antigen it targets is not known. The germline gene is not matched at one end of the junction; a read error may be the cause.

This receptor was obtained from a woman in her 50s in good health and CMV-seropositive. The specimen sequenced was PBMCs. The chain joins TRBV7-7 to TRBJ2-5; 7 of the junction bases match TRBD2. At the DNA level, the sequence is TGTGCTAGCAGCTTAGCGGGCGGGTACGGAGAGACCCAGTACTTC. Its coded protein is CASSLAGGYGETQYF.